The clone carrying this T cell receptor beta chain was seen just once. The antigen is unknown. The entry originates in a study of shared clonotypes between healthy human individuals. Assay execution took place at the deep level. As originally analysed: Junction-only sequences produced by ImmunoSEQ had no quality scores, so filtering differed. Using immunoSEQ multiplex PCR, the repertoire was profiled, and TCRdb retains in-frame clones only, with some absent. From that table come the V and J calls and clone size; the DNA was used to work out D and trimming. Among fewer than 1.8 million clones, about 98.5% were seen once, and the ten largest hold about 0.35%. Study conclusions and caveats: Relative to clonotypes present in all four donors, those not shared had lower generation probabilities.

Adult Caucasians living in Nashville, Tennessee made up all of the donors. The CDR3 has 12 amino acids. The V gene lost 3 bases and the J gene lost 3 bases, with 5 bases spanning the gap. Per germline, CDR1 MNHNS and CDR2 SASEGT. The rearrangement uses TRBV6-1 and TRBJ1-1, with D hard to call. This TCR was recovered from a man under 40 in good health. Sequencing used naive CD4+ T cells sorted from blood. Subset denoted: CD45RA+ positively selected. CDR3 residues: CASSETHTEAFF. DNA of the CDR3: TGTGCCAGCAGTGAGACCCACACTGAAGCTTTCTTT.